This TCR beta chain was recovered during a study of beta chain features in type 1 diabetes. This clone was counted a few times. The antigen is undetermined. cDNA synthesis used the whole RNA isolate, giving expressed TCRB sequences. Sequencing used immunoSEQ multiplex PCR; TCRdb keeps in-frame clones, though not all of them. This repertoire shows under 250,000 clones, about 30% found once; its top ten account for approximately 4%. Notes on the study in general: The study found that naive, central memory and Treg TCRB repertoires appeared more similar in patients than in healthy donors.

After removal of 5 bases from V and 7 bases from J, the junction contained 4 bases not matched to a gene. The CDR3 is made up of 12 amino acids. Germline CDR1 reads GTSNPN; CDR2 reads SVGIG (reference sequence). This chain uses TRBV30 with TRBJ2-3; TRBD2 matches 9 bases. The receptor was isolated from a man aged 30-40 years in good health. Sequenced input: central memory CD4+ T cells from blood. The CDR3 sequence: CAWLAGVHTQYF. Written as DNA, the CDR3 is TGTGCCTGGTTAGCGGGAGTACATACGCAGTATTTT.